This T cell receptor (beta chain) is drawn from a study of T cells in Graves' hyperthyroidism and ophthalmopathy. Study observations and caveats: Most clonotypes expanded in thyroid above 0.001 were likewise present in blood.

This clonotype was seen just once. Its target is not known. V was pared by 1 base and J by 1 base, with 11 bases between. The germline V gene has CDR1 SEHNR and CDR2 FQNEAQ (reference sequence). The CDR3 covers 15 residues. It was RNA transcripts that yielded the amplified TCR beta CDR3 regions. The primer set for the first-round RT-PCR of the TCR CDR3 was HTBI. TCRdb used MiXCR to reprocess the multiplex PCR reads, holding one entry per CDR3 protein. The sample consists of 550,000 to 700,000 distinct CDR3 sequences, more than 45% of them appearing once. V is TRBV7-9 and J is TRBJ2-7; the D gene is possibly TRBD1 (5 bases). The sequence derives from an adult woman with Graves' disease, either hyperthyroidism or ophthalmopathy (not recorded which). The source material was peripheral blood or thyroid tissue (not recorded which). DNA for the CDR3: TGTGCCAGCAGCTTAGTGCGGACATATTCCTACGAGCAGTACTTC. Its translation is CASSLVRTYSYEQYF.